The 2 T cell receptor beta chains below come from one sample, sequenced in a study of regulatory T cells in long-lasting Graves disease. Both iRepertoire HTBI primers and Arm-PCR of CDR3 regions were used to build the TCR beta libraries. Each CDR3 protein gets one entry after TCRdb re-called the multiplex PCR reads with MiXCR. Of some 450,000 distinct CDR3 sequences listed, about 15% are singletons. As to time point: newly diagnosed GD, antithyroid drugs for less than 3 months. Scientists built the TCR library using RNA that was extracted from PBMCs. These records were also assigned to another study, of T cells in Graves' hyperthyroidism and ophthalmopathy.

Sequencing used peripheral blood mononuclear cells (PBMCs), obtained at new diagnosis, from a patient treated with antithyroid drugs. The receptors derive from a woman aged 25-40 years with Graves disease.

The J gene is TRBJ2-2, the V gene TRBV5-1; 7 bases are shared with TRBD2. Germline CDR1 and CDR2: SGHRS and YFSETQ. There are 16 residues in the CDR3. J lost 1 base, V lost 2 bases, and 5 bases had no gene match. DNA of the CDR3: TGCGCCAGCAGCTTTAAAGCGGGGCAGAACACCGGGGAGCTGTTTTTT. It is translated as CASSFKAGQNTGELFF.

Note on this clonotype: Being one base from a much bigger clone, this may be a read error. This sequence joins TRBV11-2 and TRBJ1-3, with D maybe TRBD1 (5 bases). The germline V gene has CDR1 SGHAT and CDR2 FQNNGV. V dropped 5 bases and J dropped 0 bases, with 17 bases sitting between them. This CDR3 is 17 amino acids long. This CDR3 reads CASSPGTGAISGNTIYF. For the CDR3, the DNA is TGTGCCAGCAGCCCGGGGACGGGCGCCATCTCTGGAAACACCATATATTTT.